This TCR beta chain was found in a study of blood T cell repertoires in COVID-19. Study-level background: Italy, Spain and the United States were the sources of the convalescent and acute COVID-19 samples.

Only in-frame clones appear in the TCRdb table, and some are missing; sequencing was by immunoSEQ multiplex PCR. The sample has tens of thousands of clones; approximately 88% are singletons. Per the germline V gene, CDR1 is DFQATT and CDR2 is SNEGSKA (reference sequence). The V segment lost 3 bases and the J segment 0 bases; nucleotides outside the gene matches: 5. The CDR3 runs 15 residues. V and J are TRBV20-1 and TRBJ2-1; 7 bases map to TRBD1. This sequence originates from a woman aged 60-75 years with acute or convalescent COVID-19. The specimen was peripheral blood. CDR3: CSASDRVSSYNEQFF. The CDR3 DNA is TGCAGTGCTAGTGACAGGGTGAGCTCCTACAATGAGCAGTTCTTC.